A single sample is the source of the 10 T cell receptor beta chains below, sequenced in a study of neurological immune-mediated disorders. Time point specified: longitudinal time-point 2. TCRdb reanalysed the 5' RACE reads using MiXCR and keeps one entry per CDR3 protein. The sample consists of some 50,000 distinct CDR3 sequences, around 12% of them appearing once. Sequenced input: PBMCs. These receptors all come from a male donor with HTLV-1-associated myelopathy (HAM/TSP).

This sequence joins TRBV7-9 and TRBJ2-7; D not certain. V lost 1 base to trimming and J lost 0 bases, with 10 bases between them. Per germline, CDR1 SEHNR and CDR2 FQNEAQ (reference sequence). CDR3 length equals 15 residues. The CDR3 DNA reads TGTGCCAGCAGCTTAGTACGGTGGGACTCCTACGAGCAGTACTTC. Encoded protein: CASSLVRWDSYEQYF. The full variable domain, completed using reference TRBV7-9 and TRBJ2-7, is DTGVSQNPRHKITKRGQNVTFRCDPISEHNRLYWYRQTLGQGPEFLTYFQNEAQLEKSRLLSDRFSAERPKGSFSTLEIQRTEQGDSAMYLCASSLVRWDSYEQYFGPGTRLTVT.

In this sample, this clonotype turned up many times. The chain employs TRBV5-1 and TRBJ2-7; 8 positions agree with TRBD1. CDR1 SGHRS and CDR2 YFSETQ come from the germline V gene. The CDR3 has 16 residues. The V segment lost 0 bases and the J segment 5 bases; nucleotides outside the gene matches: 10. CDR3 DNA sequence: TGCGCCAGCAGCTTGGATGGGACAGGTCGTTTTGACGAGCAGTACTTC. Translated: CASSLDGTGRFDEQYF.

This clonotype was detected ten times or more. The chain recombines TRBV12-3 or TRBV12-4 with TRBJ2-6; D is unclear. The CDR3 runs to 15 residues. V was clipped by 5 bases and J by 1 base, with 9 bases between them. This CDR3 reads CASSPGVSGANVLTF. CDR3 DNA sequence: TGTGCCAGCAGTCCGGGCGTGTCTGGGGCCAACGTCCTGACTTTC.

Many counts were recorded for this clonotype. This chain links TRBV7-6 with TRBJ1-3, with D possibly matching TRBD1 (5 bases). V was shortened by 5 bases and J by 0 bases, with 17 bases between the two germline ends. This CDR3 spans 17 amino acids. Germline V gives CDR1 SGHVS, CDR2 FNYEAQ. DNA for the CDR3: TGTGCCAGCAGCCAGGGCATCAGGGTCGACTCTGGAAACACCATATATTTT. Amino acids: CASSQGIRVDSGNTIYF.

The table lists this clonotype with a few counts. The rearrangement links TRBV6-4 to TRBJ2-2, with D unclear. The CDR3 runs 11 residues. Trimming cost V 8 bases and J 6 bases, with 7 bases left between them. CDR1 is MRHNA and CDR2 is SNTAGT in the germline V gene. CDR3 in amino acids: CASFRAGELFF. In DNA form, the CDR3 reads TGTGCCAGCTTCCGGGCCGGGGAGCTGTTTTTT.

This clonotype was recorded at least ten times. This chain links TRBV5-6 with TRBJ2-4, with D unclear. The CDR3 covers 14 residues. Trimming took 0 bases from V and 3 from J, leaving 7 bases between them. Germline loops: CDR1 SGHDT, CDR2 YYEEEE. Here the CDR3 reads CASSLGSVKNIQYF. Here the CDR3 DNA reads TGTGCCAGCAGCTTGGGTTCCGTCAAAAACATTCAGTACTTC.

This clonotype was counted ten times or more. The chain uses TRBV20-1 and TRBJ1-4, with TRBD1 as a possible D gene (6 bases). The germline CDR1 and CDR2 sequences are DFQATT and SNEGSKA (reference sequence). Trimming left V 7 bases short and J 5 bases short, with 11 bases between. The CDR3 consists of 12 residues. CDR3 in amino acids: CSVDSTNEKLFF. The DNA for the CDR3 is TGCAGTGTGGACAGCACGAATGAAAAACTGTTTTTT.

This clonotype was counted ten times or more. This chain links TRBV9 with TRBJ1-5; D unclear. Germline V gene sequence: CDR1 SGDLS, CDR2 YYNGEE. CDR3 length: 15 residues. Trimming left V 0 bases short and J 0 bases short, with 7 bases between. The CDR3 DNA reads TGTGCCAGCAGCGTAGGTGGTAGTAGCAATCAGCCCCAGCATTTT. Amino acids: CASSVGGSSNQPQHF. Combining the CDR3 with reference TRBV9 and TRBJ1-5 gives the whole variable domain DSGVTQTPKHLITATGQRVTLRCSPRSGDLSVYWYQQSLDQGLQFLIQYYNGEERAKGNILERFSAQQFPDLHSELNLSSLELGDSALYFCASSVGGSSNQPQHFGDGTRLSIL.

In the case of this clonotype: A read error may be the cause here, since a much bigger clone is one base away. The genes are TRBV9 and TRBJ2-5; D not resolved. CDR3 length: 13 amino acids. Trimming left V 2 bases short and J 2 bases short, with 7 bases between. Germline V gives CDR1 SGDLS, CDR2 YYNGEE. The CDR3 spells CASSVVQQETQYF. CDR3 in DNA: TGTGCCAGCAGCGTGGTGCAGCAAGAGACCCAGTACTTC. The full variable domain, in which reference TRBV9 and TRBJ2-5 provide the parts outside the CDR3, is DSGVTQTPKHLITATGQRVTLRCSPRSGDLSVYWYQQSLDQGLQFLIQYYNGEERAKGNILERFSAQQFPDLHSELNLSSLELGDSALYFCASSVVQQETQYFGPGTRLLVL.

The chain links TRBV4-3 to TRBJ1-3; 9 nucleotides line up with TRBD1. The CDR3 is 16 residues long. Germline lookup yields CDR1 LGHNA and CDR2 YSLEER. The V and J ends lost 1 base and 4 bases, in that order; junction bases with no gene match: 5. CDR3 bases: TGCGCCAGCAGCCAAGTCGGGGGACAGGGAGGAAACACCATATATTTT. It codes for CASSQVGGQGGNTIYF.